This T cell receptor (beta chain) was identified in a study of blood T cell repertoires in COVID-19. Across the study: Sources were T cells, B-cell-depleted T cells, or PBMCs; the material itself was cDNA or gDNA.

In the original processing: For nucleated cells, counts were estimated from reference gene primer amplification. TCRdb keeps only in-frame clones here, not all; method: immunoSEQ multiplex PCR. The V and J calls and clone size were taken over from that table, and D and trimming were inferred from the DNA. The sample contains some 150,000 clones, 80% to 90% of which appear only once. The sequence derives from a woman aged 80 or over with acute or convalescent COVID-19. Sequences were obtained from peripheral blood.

In nucleotides, the CDR3 is TGTGCCAGCAGGGAGAGATCGGCACAGGGTAAAAACATTCAGTACTTC. This translates into CASRERSAQGKNIQYF. The chain combines TRBV2 with TRBJ2-4; D perhaps matches TRBD1 (6 bases). Between the trimmed V and J ends, which lost 6 bases and 4 bases, there was a span of 19 bases. This CDR3 has 16 residues. CDR1 and CDR2 (germline): SNHLY, FYNNEI.